This T cell receptor beta chain was obtained from a study of cytomegalovirus exposure and HLA in healthy donors. PCR amplification relied on 60 Vbeta primers (plus 13 Jbeta primers). This table comes from immunoSEQ multiplex PCR, and its TCRdb copy is limited to in-frame clones, with some not included. The sample shows about 180,000 clones, more than 65% of them seen only once. To note about this clone: Its antigen is unknown.

The germline gives CDR1 SGHRS, CDR2 YFSETQ. Trimming took 3 bases from V and 0 from J, leaving 10 bases between them. This CDR3 region has 16 residues. General study findings and limits: Earlier analysis found most TCR beta V segments productive about 90% or about 30% of the time. Most TCRs appeared rarely, but some public TCRs recurred in many donors. Certain indistinguishable V segments, among them TRBV6-2 and TRBV6-3, were excluded. CMV serostatus was the only immune exposure information that was available.

The TCR comes from a girl aged 2-10 years in good health and CMV-seropositive. The genes are TRBV5-1 and TRBJ1-6, with D possibly matching TRBD1 (6 bases). Sequencing used PBMCs. The CDR3 loop reads CASSSRQDSYNSPLHF. The DNA of the CDR3 is TGCGCCAGCAGCTCGAGACAGGACTCCTATAATTCACCCCTCCACTTT.